Below are 14 T cell receptor beta chains sequenced from a single sample in a study of cytomegalovirus exposure and HLA in healthy donors. In the PCR, 60 Vbeta and 13 Jbeta primers were used. Data came from immunoSEQ multiplex PCR; TCRdb stores just in-frame clones and leaves some out. Among about 170,000 clones, about 65% were seen once, and the ten largest hold around 1.5%. Sequencing was carried out using PBMCs. The receptors were sampled from a girl between 5 and 17 years old in good health and CMV-seronegative.

This clone was found a few times. The chain combines TRBV9 with TRBJ1-4, with D perhaps TRBD1 (5 bases). The V end lost 3 bases, the J end lost 6 bases, and 18 bases lay between the germline ends. Germline values: CDR1 SGDLS, CDR2 YYNGEE. The CDR3 is 16 residues long. Here the CDR3 DNA reads TGTGCCAGCAGCGCATCTTCCGGGACTGTCTATGAAAAACTGTTTTTT. Amino acid sequence: CASSASSGTVYEKLFF.

This clone came up once. The chain is built from TRBV29-1 and TRBJ2-1; D perhaps matches TRBD2 (5 bases). V shed 6 bases and J shed 9 bases, with 21 bases lying between them. This CDR3 has 14 residues. In germline, CDR1 is SQVTM, CDR2 ANQGSEA. The CDR3 bases are TGCAGCGTGCGCTCTGTTTCTTTGGACTCTGAGCAGTTCTTC. It is translated as CSVRSVSLDSEQFF.

J is TRBJ1-6 and V is TRBV5-8; 7 bases agree with TRBD1. The ends lost 4 bases at V and 10 bases at J; junction bases unmatched: 17. Germline values: CDR1 SGHTS, CDR2 YDEGEE. This CDR3 region has 17 residues. The CDR3 region has the DNA TGTGCCAGCAGCCGTCGTGGACAGGTATCCCGGGGATCACCCCTCCACTTT. It translates to CASSRRGQVSRGSPLHF.

This clone was counted a single time. This chain uses TRBV5-4 with TRBJ1-2; TRBD1 might be the D (6 bases). Trimming shortened V by 3 bases and J by 7 bases, and 13 bases separated the two germline ends. The CDR3 runs to 13 residues. Germline CDR1 is SGHNT and CDR2 is YYREEE (reference sequence). CDR3 protein: CASSSAGAGGYTF. The CDR3 coding sequence is TGTGCCAGCAGCTCGGCGGGGGCGGGTGGCTACACCTTC.

The V gene is TRBV29-1, the J gene TRBJ1-2, with 7 bases lining up with TRBD1. The CDR3 runs to 12 residues. The germline V gene has CDR1 SQVTM and CDR2 ANQGSEA. CDR3 loop: CIGQETNDGYTF. CDR3 in DNA: TGCATAGGACAGGAGACCAATGATGGCTACACCTTC.

The V call is TRBV6-1, the J call TRBJ2-5; TRBD2 matches 8 bases. CDR3 length: 18 residues. CDR1 MNHNS and CDR2 SASEGT come from the germline V gene. J lost 4 bases, V lost 1 base, and 14 bases had no gene match. The CDR3 loop reads CASSEGLPGGGFLETQYF. The CDR3, as DNA: TGTGCCAGCAGTGAAGGATTACCGGGGGGGGGTTTTTTAGAGACCCAGTACTTC.

In this sample, this clone turned up a few times. This chain uses TRBV5-6 with TRBJ1-1; tentative D call: TRBD1 (6 bases). The V end lost 4 bases, the J end lost 1 base, and 8 bases lay between the germline ends. The CDR3 has 13 residues. Germline CDR1 is SGHDT and CDR2 is YYEEEE. Here the CDR3 DNA reads TGTGCCAGCAGCCGGGACACGAACACTGAAGCTTTCTTT. Its protein is CASSRDTNTEAFF. Supplemented by reference TRBV5-6 and TRBJ1-1, the full variable domain reads DAGVTQSPTHLIKTRGQQVTLRCSPKSGHDTVSWYQQALGQGPQFIFQYYEEEERQRGNFPDRFSGHQFPNYSSELNVNALLLGDSALYLCASSRDTNTEAFFGQGTRLTVV.

This clone was observed a single time. This chain joins TRBV19 and TRBJ2-5; TRBD2 matches at 7 bases. The germline CDR1 and CDR2 sequences are LNHDA and SQIVND (reference sequence). The CDR3 is made up of 15 amino acids. V shed 7 bases, J shed 4 bases, and the junction held 12 bases outside the gene matches. DNA of the CDR3: TGTGCCAGTACCACAGGAGCAGCGGGGATAGAGACCCAGTACTTC. Translating gives CASTTGAAGIETQYF.

V usage is TRBV5-4 and J usage is TRBJ2-7; the D gene is possibly TRBD2 (5 bases). CDR3 length: 14 amino acids. The V end was cut by 3 bases, the J end by 3 bases, with 13 bases between. The germline V gene encodes CDR1 SGHNT and CDR2 YYREEE (reference sequence). The chain's CDR3 is CASSSQGSRYEQYF. The CDR3 bases are TGTGCCAGCAGCTCCCAAGGGAGTCGCTACGAGCAGTACTTC.

The chain joins TRBV25-1 to TRBJ2-1, with TRBD1 matching over 8 bases. With V trimmed by 1 base and J by 4 bases, 9 bases remained unmatched. Germline V gene sequence: CDR1 MGHDK, CDR2 SYGVNS. The CDR3 totals 17 residues. The CDR3 bases are TGTGCCAGCAGTGAATGCAGGGGGCAGGAACCGTACAATGAGCAGTTCTTC. Protein product: CASSECRGQEPYNEQFF.

This chain links TRBV7-2 with TRBJ2-5; TRBD2 aligns across 8 bases. This CDR3 spans 14 amino acids. Unmatched junction bases numbered 6, after V lost 4 bases and J lost 5 bases. Looked up from germline, CDR1 is SGHTA and CDR2 is FQGNSA. The CDR3 loop is CASSYGGARETQYF. In DNA, the CDR3 is TGTGCCAGCAGCTACGGGGGGGCCAGGGAGACCCAGTACTTC.

This chain connects TRBV7-8 to TRBJ1-2; D gene uncertain. CDR3 length: 13 amino acids. V was cut by 2 bases and J by 2 bases, with 6 bases left in between. Germline loops: CDR1 SGHVS, CDR2 FQNEAQ. Here the CDR3 DNA reads TGTGCCAGCAGCTTACGGGAAAACTATGGCTACACCTTC. It codes for CASSLRENYGYTF.

The genes are TRBV7-9 and TRBJ1-1, with TRBD1 as a possible D gene (5 bases). CDR1 SEHNR and CDR2 FQNEAQ come from the germline V gene (reference sequence). The CDR3 is 15 residues long. V lost 5 bases and J lost 3, with 16 bases in between. CDR3 region: CASSRRGFMDTEAFF. The DNA for the CDR3 is TGTGCCAGCAGCCGCCGGGGGTTTATGGACACTGAAGCTTTCTTT.

The rearrangement links TRBV7-9 to TRBJ1-1, with D tentatively TRBD1 (5 bases). This CDR3 has 18 residues. CDR1 is SEHNR and CDR2 is FQNEAQ in the germline V gene (reference sequence). Between the trimmed V and J ends, which lost 4 bases and 0 bases, there was a span of 21 bases. The CDR3: CASSSAGRGGVVNTEAFF. The CDR3 nucleotides are TGTGCCAGCAGCTCTGCGGGGCGAGGAGGGGTGGTGAACACTGAAGCTTTCTTT.